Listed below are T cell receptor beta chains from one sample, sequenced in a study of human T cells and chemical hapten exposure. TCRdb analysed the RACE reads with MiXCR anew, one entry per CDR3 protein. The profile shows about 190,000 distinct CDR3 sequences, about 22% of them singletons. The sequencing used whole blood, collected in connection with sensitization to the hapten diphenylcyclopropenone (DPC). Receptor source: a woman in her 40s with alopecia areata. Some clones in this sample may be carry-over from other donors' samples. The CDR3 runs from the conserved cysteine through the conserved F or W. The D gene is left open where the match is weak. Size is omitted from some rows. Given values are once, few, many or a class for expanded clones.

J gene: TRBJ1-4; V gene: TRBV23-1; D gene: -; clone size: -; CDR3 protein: CASKSYEKLFF; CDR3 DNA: TGCGCCAGCAAATCGTATGAAAAACTGTTTTTT
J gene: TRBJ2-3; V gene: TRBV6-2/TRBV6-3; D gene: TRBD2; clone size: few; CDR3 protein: CASTLSIGREGNTQYF; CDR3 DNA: TGTGCCAGCACCCTCTCGATAGGGCGGGAGGGAAATACGCAGTATTTT
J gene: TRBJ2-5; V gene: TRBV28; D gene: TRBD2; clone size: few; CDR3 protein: CASNGLAGGPTAETQYF; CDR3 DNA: TGTGCCAGCAATGGTTTAGCGGGAGGGCCTACCGCGGAGACCCAGTACTTC
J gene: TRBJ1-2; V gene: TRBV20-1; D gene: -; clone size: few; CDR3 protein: CSARESPSSGYTF; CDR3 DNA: TGCAGTGCTAGAGAAAGTCCTAGCAGTGGCTACACCTTC
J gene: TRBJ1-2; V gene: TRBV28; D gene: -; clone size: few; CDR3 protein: CASSFDPWGYTF; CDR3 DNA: TGTGCCAGCAGTTTTGACCCATGGGGCTACACCTTC
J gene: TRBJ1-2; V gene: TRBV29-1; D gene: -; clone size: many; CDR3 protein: CSVEGGVTVPSYGYTF; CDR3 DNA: TGCAGCGTTGAAGGCGGGGTGACAGTTCCCAGCTATGGCTACACCTTC
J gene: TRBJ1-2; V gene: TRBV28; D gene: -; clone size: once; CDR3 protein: CASSRRVYGYTF; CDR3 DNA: TGTGCCAGCAGTCGGAGGGTGTATGGCTACACCTTC
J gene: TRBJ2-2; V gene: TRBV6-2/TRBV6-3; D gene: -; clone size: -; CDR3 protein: CASSLGGPQVAGELFF; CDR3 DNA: TGTGCCAGCAGCCTCGGTGGCCCCCAAGTCGCCGGGGAGCTGTTTTTT
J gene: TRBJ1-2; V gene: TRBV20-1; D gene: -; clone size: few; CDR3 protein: CSARGQLYGYTF; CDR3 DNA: TGCAGTGCTAGGGGCCAGCTTTATGGCTACACCTTC
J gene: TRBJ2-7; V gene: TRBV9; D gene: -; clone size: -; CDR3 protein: CASSVGLAPTYEQYF; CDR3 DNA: TGTGCCAGCAGCGTAGGACTCGCCCCTACCTACGAGCAGTACTTC
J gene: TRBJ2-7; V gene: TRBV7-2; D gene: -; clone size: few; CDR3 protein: CASSPGTVTYEQYF; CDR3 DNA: TGTGCCAGCAGCCCAGGGACGGTAACCTACGAGCAGTACTTC
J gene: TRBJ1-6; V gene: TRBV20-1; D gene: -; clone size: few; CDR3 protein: CSARPLGGAYNSPLHF; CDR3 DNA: TGCAGTGCTAGACCCCTCGGCGGGGCCTATAATTCACCCCTCCACTTT
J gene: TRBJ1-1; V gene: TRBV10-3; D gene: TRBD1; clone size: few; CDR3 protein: CAISEPVGGQEAFF; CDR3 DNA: TGTGCCATCAGTGAACCCGTAGGGGGCCAAGAAGCTTTCTTT
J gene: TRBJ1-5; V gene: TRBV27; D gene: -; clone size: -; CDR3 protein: CASSLVSLNQPQHF; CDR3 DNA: TGTGCCAGCAGTTTAGTCTCCTTGAATCAGCCCCAGCATTTT
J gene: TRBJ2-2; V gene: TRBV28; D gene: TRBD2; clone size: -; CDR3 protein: CASNLAGGGGGELFF; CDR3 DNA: TGTGCCAGCAATCTAGCGGGAGGCGGAGGCGGGGAGCTGTTTTTT
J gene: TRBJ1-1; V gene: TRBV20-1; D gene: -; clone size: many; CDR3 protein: CSAAGPSNTEAFF; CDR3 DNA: TGCAGTGCGGCCGGGCCCTCAAACACTGAAGCTTTCTTT
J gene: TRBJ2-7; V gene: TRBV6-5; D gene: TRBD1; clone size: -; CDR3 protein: CASSPGTGQGKYF; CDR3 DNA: TGTGCCAGCAGCCCCGGAACCGGACAGGGGAAGTACTTC
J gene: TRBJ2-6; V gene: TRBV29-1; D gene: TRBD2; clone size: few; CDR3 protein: CSVRTSGSGANVLTF; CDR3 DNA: TGCAGCGTTCGGACTAGCGGCTCTGGGGCCAACGTCCTGACTTTC
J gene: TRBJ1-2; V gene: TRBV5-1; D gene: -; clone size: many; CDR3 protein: CASSLDNYGYTF; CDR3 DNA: TGCGCCAGCAGCTTGGACAACTATGGCTACACCTTC
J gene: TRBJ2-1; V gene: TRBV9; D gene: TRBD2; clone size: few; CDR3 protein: CASTGREGSYNEQFF; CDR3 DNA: TGTGCCAGCACCGGGCGGGAGGGCTCCTACAATGAGCAGTTCTTC
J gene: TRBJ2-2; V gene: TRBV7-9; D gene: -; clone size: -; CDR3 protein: CAMGGGYLNTGELFF; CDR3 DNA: TGTGCCATGGGGGGAGGATACCTGAACACCGGGGAGCTGTTTTTT
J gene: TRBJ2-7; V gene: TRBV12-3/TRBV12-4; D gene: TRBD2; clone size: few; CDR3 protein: CASSFLTSGTYEQYF; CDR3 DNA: TGTGCCAGCAGTTTTTTGACTAGCGGAACCTACGAGCAGTACTTC
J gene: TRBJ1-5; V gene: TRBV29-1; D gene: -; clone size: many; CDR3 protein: CSVRGAVNQPQHF; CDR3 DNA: TGCAGCGTGAGGGGAGCGGTCAATCAGCCCCAGCATTTT
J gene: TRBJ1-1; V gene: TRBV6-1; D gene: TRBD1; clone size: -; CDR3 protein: CASSVIPGQGARAFF; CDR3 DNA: TGTGCCAGCAGTGTAATCCCGGGACAGGGGGCGCGGGCTTTCTTT
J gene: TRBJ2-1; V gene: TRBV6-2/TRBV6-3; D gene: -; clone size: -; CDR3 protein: CASSYSRHLEQFF; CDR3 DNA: TGTGCCAGCAGTTACTCGAGACACTTGGAGCAGTTCTTC
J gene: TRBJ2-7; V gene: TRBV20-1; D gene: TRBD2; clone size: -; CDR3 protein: CSAISGGPYEQYF; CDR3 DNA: TGCAGTGCTATTAGCGGGGGACCCTACGAGCAGTACTTC
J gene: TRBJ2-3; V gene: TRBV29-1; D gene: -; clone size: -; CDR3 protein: CSVAGVTDTQYF; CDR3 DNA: TGCAGCGTTGCGGGAGTCACAGATACGCAGTATTTT
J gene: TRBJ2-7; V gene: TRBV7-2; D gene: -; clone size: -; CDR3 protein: CASSLGVPSAKGYEQYF; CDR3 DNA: TGTGCCAGCAGCTTAGGGGTCCCTAGCGCGAAAGGATACGAGCAGTACTTC
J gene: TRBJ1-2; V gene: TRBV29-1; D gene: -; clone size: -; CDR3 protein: CSVEPGEGGYTF; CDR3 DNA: TGCAGCGTTGAACCAGGGGAAGGCGGCTACACCTTC
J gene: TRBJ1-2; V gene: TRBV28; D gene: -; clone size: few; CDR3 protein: CASSFGTAYGYTF; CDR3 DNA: TGTGCCAGCAGTTTTGGAACGGCCTATGGCTACACCTTC
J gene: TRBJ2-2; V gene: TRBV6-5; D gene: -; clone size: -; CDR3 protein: CASSYGGAHTGELFF; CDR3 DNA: TGTGCCAGCAGTTACGGGGGAGCGCACACCGGGGAGCTGTTTTTT
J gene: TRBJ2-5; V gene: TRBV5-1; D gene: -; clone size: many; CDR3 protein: CASNYGHTQETQYF; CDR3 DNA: TGCGCCAGCAATTATGGACACACTCAAGAGACCCAGTACTTC
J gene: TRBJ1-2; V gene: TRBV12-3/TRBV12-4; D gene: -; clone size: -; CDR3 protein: CASSSTGFGYTF; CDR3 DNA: TGTGCCAGCAGTTCTACAGGGTTTGGCTACACCTTC
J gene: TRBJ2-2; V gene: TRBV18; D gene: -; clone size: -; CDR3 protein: CASSPRTGALNTGELFF; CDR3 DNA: TGTGCCAGCTCACCACGTACGGGAGCGCTGAACACCGGGGAGCTGTTTTTT
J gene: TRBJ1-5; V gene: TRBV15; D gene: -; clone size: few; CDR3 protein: CATSKAFSNQPQHF; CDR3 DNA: TGTGCCACCAGCAAGGCCTTTAGCAATCAGCCCCAGCATTTT
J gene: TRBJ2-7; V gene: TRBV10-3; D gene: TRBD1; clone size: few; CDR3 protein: CATTRQGSDEQYF; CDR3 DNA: TGTGCCACCACTAGACAGGGATCGGACGAGCAGTACTTC
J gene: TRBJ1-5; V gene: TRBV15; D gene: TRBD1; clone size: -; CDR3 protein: CATSREGQRNQPQHF; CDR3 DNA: TGTGCCACCAGCAGAGAGGGACAGCGCAATCAGCCCCAGCATTTT
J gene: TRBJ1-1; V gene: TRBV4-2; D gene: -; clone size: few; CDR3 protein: CASSQVDREAFF; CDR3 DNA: TGTGCCAGCAGCCAAGTTGACAGGGAAGCTTTCTTT
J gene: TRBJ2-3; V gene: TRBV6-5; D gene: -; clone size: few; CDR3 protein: CASSYSSSDPDTQYF; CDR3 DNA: TGTGCCAGCAGTTACTCGTCTAGCGACCCGGATACGCAGTATTTT
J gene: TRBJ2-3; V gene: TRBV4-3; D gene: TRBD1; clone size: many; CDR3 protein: CASSQGDRPLTDTQYF; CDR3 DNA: TGCGCCAGCAGCCAAGGGGACAGGCCACTCACAGATACGCAGTATTTT
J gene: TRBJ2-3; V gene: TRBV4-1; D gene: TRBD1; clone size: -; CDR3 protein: CASSLNRGRRTDTQYF; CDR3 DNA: TGCGCCAGCAGCCTCAACAGGGGTCGTCGCACAGATACGCAGTATTTT
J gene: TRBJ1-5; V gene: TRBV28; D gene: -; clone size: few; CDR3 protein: CASTTASHQPQHF; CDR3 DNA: TGTGCCAGCACGACAGCGTCCCATCAGCCCCAGCATTTT
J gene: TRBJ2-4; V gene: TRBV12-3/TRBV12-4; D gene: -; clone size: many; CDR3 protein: CASSLPAGLAKNIQYF; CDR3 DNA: TGTGCCAGCAGTTTACCAGCAGGGCTAGCCAAAAACATTCAGTACTTC
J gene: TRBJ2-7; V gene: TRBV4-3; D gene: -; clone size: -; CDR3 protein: CASSQARVDEQYF; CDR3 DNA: TGCGCCAGCAGCCAAGCACGGGTCGATGAGCAGTACTTC
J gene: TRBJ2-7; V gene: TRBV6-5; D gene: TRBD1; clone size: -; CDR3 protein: CASSYWGQGLSYEQYF; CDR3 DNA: TGTGCCAGCAGTTACTGGGGACAGGGCCTATCCTACGAGCAGTACTTC
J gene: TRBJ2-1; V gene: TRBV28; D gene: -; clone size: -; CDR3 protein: CASALTGYEQFF; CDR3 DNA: TGTGCCAGTGCGTTGACCGGGTATGAGCAGTTCTTC
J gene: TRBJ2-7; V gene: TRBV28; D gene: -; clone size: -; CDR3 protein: CASSGQSREQYF; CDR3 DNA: TGTGCCAGCAGCGGACAGTCCCGCGAGCAGTACTTC
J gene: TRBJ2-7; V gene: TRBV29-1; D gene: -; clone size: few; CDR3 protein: CSVAGYTYEQYF; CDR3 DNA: TGCAGCGTTGCCGGGTACACCTACGAGCAGTACTTC
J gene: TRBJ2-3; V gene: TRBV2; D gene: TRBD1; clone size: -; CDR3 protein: CASRATGFTDTQYF; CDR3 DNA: TGTGCCAGCAGGGCGACAGGGTTCACAGATACGCAGTATTTT
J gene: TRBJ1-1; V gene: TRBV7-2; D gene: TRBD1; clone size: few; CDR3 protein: CASSLIGQGTEAFF; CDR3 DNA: TGTGCCAGCAGCTTAATTGGACAGGGCACTGAAGCTTTCTTT
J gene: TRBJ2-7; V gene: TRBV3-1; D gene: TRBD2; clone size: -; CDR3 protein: CASSLFSGIRYEQYF; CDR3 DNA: TGTGCCAGCAGCCTCTTTAGCGGGATTAGGTACGAGCAGTACTTC
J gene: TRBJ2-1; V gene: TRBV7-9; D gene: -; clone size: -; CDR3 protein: CASSVIPISYNEQFF; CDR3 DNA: TGTGCCAGCAGTGTAATACCTATCTCCTACAATGAGCAGTTCTTC
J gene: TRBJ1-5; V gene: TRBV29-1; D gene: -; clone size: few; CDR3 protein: CSAGYGRGQPQHF; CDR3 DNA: TGCAGCGCCGGGTACGGAAGGGGTCAGCCCCAGCATTTT